The 5 T cell receptor beta chains below were found in one sample sequenced in a study of monozygotic twins with inflammatory bowel disease. From its re-call of the 5' RACE reads, TCRdb lists each CDR3 protein once, without DNA. This sample contains some 440,000 distinct CDR3 sequences. The source material was blood. The receptors originated from a human donor with ulcerative colitis or Crohn's disease, or a healthy co-twin of an affected twin (not recorded which).

This rearrangement joins TRBV5-4 to TRBJ1-2. The CDR3 runs to 13 residues. CDR1 and CDR2 (germline): SGHNT, YYREEE (reference sequence). The CDR3 here is CASSASANYGYTF.

The CDR3 sequence: CASSPYGTLNTEAFF. The chain joins TRBV14 to TRBJ1-1; the D call from TCRdb, TRBD1, cannot be confirmed without DNA. Germline-derived CDR1 and CDR2 are SGHDN and FVKESK. The CDR3 is 15 amino acids.

The chain carries TRBV5-4 and TRBJ1-2; TCRdb's assignment of TRBD1 cannot be checked, as there is no DNA. The CDR3 runs 15 residues. Germline V gives CDR1 SGHNT, CDR2 YYREEE (reference sequence). CDR3 residues: CASSLGQGQYYGYTF.

The chain joins TRBV20-1 to TRBJ1-5. The CDR3 spans 18 residues. Looked up from germline, CDR1 is DFQATT and CDR2 is SNEGSKA (reference sequence). This CDR3 is CSARDQASTVGENQPQHF.

The CDR3 loop reads CASSWDRYTEAFF. The genes are TRBV5-5 and TRBJ1-1. CDR3 length: 13 amino acids. Germline CDR1 is SGHKS and CDR2 is YYEKEE (reference sequence).